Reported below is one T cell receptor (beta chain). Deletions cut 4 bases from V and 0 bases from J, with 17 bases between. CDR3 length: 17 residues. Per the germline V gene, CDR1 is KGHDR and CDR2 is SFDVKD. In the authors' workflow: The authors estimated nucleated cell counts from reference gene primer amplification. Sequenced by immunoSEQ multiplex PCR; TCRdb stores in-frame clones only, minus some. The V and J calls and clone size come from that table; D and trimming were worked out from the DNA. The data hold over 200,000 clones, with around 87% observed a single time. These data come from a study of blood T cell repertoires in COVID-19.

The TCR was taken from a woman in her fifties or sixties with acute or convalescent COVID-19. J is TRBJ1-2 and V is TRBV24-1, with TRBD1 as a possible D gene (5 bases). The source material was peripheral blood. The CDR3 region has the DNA TGTGCCACCAGTGACGGGGACTGGACCTACCCTAACTATGGCTACACCTTC. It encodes CATSDGDWTYPNYGYTF.